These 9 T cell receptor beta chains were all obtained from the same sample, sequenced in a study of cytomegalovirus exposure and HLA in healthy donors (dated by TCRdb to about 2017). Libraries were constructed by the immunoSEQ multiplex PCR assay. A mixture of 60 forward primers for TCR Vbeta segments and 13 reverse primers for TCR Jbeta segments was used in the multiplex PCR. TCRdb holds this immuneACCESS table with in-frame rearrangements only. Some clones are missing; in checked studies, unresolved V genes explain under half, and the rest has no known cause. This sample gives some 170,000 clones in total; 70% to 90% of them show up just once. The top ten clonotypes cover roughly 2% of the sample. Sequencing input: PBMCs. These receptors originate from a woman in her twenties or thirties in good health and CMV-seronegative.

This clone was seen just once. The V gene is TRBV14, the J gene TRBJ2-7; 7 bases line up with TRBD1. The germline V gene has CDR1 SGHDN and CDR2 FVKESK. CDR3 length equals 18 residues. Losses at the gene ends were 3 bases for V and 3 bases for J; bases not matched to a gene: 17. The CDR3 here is CASSQRTGERILGYEQYF. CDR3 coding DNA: TGTGCCAGCAGCCAGAGAACAGGGGAGCGTATTCTTGGCTACGAGCAGTACTTC.

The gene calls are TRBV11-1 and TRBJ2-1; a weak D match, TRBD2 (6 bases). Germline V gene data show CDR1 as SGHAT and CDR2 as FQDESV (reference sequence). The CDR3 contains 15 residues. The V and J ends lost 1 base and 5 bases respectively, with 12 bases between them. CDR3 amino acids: CASSLDPGGNNEQFF. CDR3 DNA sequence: TGTGCCAGCAGCTTAGACCCTGGAGGGAACAATGAGCAGTTCTTC.

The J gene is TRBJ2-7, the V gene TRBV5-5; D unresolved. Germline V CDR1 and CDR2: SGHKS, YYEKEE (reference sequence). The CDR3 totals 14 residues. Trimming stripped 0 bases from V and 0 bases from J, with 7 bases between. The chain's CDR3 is CASSLATISYEQYF. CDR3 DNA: TGTGCCAGCAGCTTGGCGACAATCTCCTACGAGCAGTACTTC. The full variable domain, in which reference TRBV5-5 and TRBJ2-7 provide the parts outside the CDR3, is DAGVTQSPTHLIKTRGQQVTLRCSPISGHKSVSWYQQVLGQGPQFIFQYYEKEERGRGNFPDRFSARQFPNYSSELNVNALLLGDSALYLCASSLATISYEQYFGPGTRLTVT.

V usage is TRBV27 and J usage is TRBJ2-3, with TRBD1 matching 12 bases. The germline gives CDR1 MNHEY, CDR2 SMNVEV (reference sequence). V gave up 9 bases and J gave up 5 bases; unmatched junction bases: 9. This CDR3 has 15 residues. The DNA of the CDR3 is TGTGCCAGTAAGCCGGGACAGGGGGCGGGAGATACGCAGTATTTT. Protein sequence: CASKPGQGAGDTQYF.

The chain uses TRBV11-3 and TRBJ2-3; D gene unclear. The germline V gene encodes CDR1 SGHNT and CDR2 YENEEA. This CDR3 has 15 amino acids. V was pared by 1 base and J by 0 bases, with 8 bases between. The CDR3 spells CASSLGEASTDTQYF. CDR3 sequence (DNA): TGTGCCAGCAGCTTAGGAGAGGCTAGCACAGATACGCAGTATTTT. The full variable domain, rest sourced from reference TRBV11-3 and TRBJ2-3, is EAGVVQSPRYKIIEKKQPVAFWCNPISGHNTLYWYLQNLGQGPELLIRYENEEAVDDSQLPKDRFSAERLKGVDSTLKIQPAELGDSAVYLCASSLGEASTDTQYFGPGTRLTVL.

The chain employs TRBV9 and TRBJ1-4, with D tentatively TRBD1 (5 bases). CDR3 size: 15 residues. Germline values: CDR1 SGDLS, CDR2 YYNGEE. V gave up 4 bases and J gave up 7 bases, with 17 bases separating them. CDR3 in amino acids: CASSPNRNLGEKLFF. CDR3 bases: TGTGCCAGCAGCCCGAACAGGAATTTAGGTGAAAAACTGTTTTTT.

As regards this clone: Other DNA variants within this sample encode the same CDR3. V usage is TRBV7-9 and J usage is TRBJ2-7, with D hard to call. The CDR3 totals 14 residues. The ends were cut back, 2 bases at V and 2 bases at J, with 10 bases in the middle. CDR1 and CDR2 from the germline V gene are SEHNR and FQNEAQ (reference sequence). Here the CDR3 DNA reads TGTGCCAGCAGCTTATATGGCGGTACCTACGAGCAGTACTTC. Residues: CASSLYGGTYEQYF.

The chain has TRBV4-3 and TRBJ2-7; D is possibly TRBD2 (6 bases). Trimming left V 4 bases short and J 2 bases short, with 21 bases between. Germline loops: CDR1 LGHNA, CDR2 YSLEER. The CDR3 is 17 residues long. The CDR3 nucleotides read TGCGCCAGCAGCCGAAACTCTTTGCGGGGCAGGGCCTACGAGCAGTACTTC. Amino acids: CASSRNSLRGRAYEQYF.

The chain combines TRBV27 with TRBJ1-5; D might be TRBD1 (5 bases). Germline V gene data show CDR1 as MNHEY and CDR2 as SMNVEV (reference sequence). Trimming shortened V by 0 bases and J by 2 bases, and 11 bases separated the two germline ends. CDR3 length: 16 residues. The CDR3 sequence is CASSLSTAGGNQPQHF. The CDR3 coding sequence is TGTGCCAGCAGTTTATCGACGGCGGGGGGCAATCAGCCCCAGCATTTT.